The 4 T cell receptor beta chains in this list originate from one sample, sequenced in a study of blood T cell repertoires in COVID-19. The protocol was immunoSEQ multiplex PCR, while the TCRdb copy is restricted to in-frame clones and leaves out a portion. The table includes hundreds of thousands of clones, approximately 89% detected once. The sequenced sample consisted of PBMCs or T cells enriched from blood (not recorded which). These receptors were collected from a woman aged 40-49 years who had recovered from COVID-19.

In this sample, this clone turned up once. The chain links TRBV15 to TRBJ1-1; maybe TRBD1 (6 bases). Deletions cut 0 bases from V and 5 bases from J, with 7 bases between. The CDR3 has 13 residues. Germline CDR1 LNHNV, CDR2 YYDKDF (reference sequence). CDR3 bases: TGTGCCACCAGCAGAGACAGGGGAACTGAAGCTTTCTTT. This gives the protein CATSRDRGTEAFF.

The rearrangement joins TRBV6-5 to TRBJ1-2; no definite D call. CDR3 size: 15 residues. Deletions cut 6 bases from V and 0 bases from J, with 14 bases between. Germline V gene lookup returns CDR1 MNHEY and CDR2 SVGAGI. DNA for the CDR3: TGTGCCAGCAGAATGGCCGGGGAAGCTAACTATGGCTACACCTTC. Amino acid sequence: CASRMAGEANYGYTF.

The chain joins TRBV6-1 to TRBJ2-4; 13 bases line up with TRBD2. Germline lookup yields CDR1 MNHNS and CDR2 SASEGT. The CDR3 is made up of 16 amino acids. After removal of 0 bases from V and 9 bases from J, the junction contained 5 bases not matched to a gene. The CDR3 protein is CASSEARLAGGSIQYF. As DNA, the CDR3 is TGTGCCAGCAGTGAAGCCAGACTAGCGGGAGGCAGCATTCAGTACTTC.

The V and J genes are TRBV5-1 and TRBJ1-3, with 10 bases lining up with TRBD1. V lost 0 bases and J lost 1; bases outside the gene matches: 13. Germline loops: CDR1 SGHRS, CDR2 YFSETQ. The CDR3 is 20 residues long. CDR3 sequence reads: CASSLVAPRQGARSGNTIYF. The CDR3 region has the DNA TGCGCCAGCAGCTTGGTTGCCCCGCGACAGGGGGCAAGGTCTGGAAACACCATATATTTT.